This TCR beta chain was captured in a study of radiotherapy plus CTLA-4 blockade in lung cancer. Study-level information: Across the patients, objective responses occurred in about 19%, and disease control in about 29%. Overall study results and limits: Blood-borne expansion of tumor-derived TCR clones followed radiotherapy plus ipilimumab. Reportedly, early blood T cell clone dynamics best predicted response, with interferon-beta.

Repertoires were generated with immunoSEQ multiplex PCR, while TCRdb's copy carries only in-frame clones and drops some. This sample has some 92,000 clones, with around 86% found just once. The germline V gene has CDR1 MDHEN and CDR2 SYDVKM. The CDR3 spans 17 residues. Trimming removed 6 bases from V and 5 bases from J; junction bases left unmatched: 15. Chemo-refractory metastatic non-small-cell lung cancer patients received focal radiation with ipilimumab CTLA-4 blockade. About this clone itself: Its antigen is not identified.

The rearrangement joins TRBV28 to TRBJ1-1; TRBD1 agrees at 10 bases. This TCR was recovered from a human donor with non-small cell lung cancer who had a partial response to radiotherapy plus ipilimumab. Sample: peripheral blood, taken from a patient treated with radiotherapy plus ipilimumab. CDR3 region: CASSPPLTGTGETEAFF. For the CDR3, the DNA is TGTGCCAGCAGCCCTCCCTTGACCGGGACAGGGGAGACTGAAGCTTTCTTT.